This note documents a single TCR beta chain sequence. Its matching antigen is unknown. CDR3 length: 17 amino acids. Germline CDR1 reads MNHEY; CDR2 reads SVGAGI. V lost 3 bases to trimming and J lost 1 base; unmatched junction nucleotides: 7. Unique molecular identifiers were in the cDNA, with template-switch universal primer binding. TCRdb processed the 5' RACE reads anew with MiXCR; each CDR3 protein has one entry. The profile covers about 1.7 million distinct CDR3 sequences, with around 29% appearing a single time and 0.25% to 0.3% taken by the ten largest. This specimen belongs to a study of identical twins. General study results and limits: Out-of-frame alpha sequences shared between twins exhibited an excess of low generation probability. There were fewer insertions in abundant cord blood beta clonotypes, but memory repertoires showed no such pattern.

Specimen: cord blood. The chain recombines TRBV6-5 with TRBJ2-2, with 8 bases that match TRBD1. The origin of this receptor is a newborn girl in good health. CDR3 in amino acids: CASSYSSGGGNTGELFF. DNA for the CDR3: TGTGCCAGCAGTTATAGTTCAGGGGGCGGGAACACCGGGGAGCTGTTTTTT.